This T cell receptor beta chain was identified during a study of shared clonotypes between healthy human individuals. The study's findings and limits: Sorted-subset sequencing was shown by rarefaction to be incomplete despite large depth.

Method: immunoSEQ multiplex PCR; TCRdb's copy keeps in-frame clones and lacks some. This table holds some 1.1 million clones, 70% to 80% found once. Comments on this clone: Its specificity is unknown.

The clonotype originates from a man aged 18 to 30 in good health. Some clones in this sample may be carry-over from other donors' samples. The sequencing input was memory CD4+ T cells from PBMCs. The subset: CD45RA-negative fraction.

Here the CDR3 DNA reads TGTGCCAGCAGCGGACAGGGCTACGAGCAGTACTTC. It specifies CASSGQGYEQYF. The V gene is TRBV14, the J gene TRBJ2-7, with 8 bases aligning to TRBD1. The CDR3 is 12 amino acids. Looked up from germline, CDR1 is SGHDN and CDR2 is FVKESK. The V and J ends lost 5 bases and 3 bases, in that order; junction bases with no gene match: 0.